Given below is one TCR beta chain in context. Using immunoSEQ multiplex PCR, the repertoire was profiled, and TCRdb retains in-frame clones only, with some absent. The data show 65,000 to 95,000 clones, with about 87% seen just once and roughly 20% held by the top ten. V shed 2 bases and J shed 6 bases, with 4 bases lying between them. Germline-derived CDR1 and CDR2 are SGHAT and FQDESV (reference sequence). CDR3 length: 12 residues. The sample belongs to a study of control samples from healthy donors and cancer patients. The specimen was blood. The chain has TRBV11-1 and TRBJ1-4; no firm D call. The sequence was obtained from a man in his fifties or sixties in good health. In nucleotides, the CDR3 is TGTGCCAGCAGCTTACGGGATGAAAAACTGTTTTTT. Protein: CASSLRDEKLFF.